A selection of T cell receptor beta chains follows, all from one sample in a study of PD-L1 blockade in urothelial cancer. Clones were read by immunoSEQ multiplex PCR, and TCRdb kept only the in-frame ones, dropping some. The data contain around 80,000 clones, 80% to 95% of them seen just once; the ten biggest clones take up 0.7% to 0.9%. The specimen was PBMCs, collected around atezolizumab (anti-PD-L1) treatment. The receptors stem from a woman aged 80 or older with urothelial cancer. Both conserved end residues are part of each CDR3. Fields, in order: clone size, CDR3 length, J gene, V gene, D gene, CDR3 DNA, CDR3 protein. The D gene is left open where the match is weak. The size field is filled for only some rows; it gives once, few, many or a size class.

abundance: NA; len: 13; j_gene: TRBJ2-7; v_gene: TRBV19; d_gene: NA; CDR3nt: TGTGCCAGTAGTATACCAGGCCCGTACGAGCAGTACTTC; CDR3aa: CASSIPGPYEQYF
abundance: NA; len: 14; j_gene: TRBJ1-4; v_gene: TRBV25-1; d_gene: NA; CDR3nt: TGTGCCAGCAGTGGACCTCTTAGGGGTGAAAAACTGTTTTTT; CDR3aa: CASSGPLRGEKLFF
abundance: NA; len: 16; j_gene: TRBJ2-7; v_gene: TRBV11-3; d_gene: NA; CDR3nt: TGTGCCAGCAGTCCCGGGGGGCGGATAAGCACGGGCGAGCAGTACTTC; CDR3aa: CASSPGGRISTGEQYF
abundance: NA; len: 14; j_gene: TRBJ2-3; v_gene: TRBV14; d_gene: TRBD2; CDR3nt: TGTGCCAGCAGCTTAATAGCGGGAGCAGATACGCAGTATTTT; CDR3aa: CASSLIAGADTQYF
abundance: NA; len: 16; j_gene: TRBJ2-5; v_gene: TRBV7-3; d_gene: TRBD2; CDR3nt: TGTGCCAGCAGCTTAAATCCAGCGGGAGTAGGAGAGACCCAGTACTTC; CDR3aa: CASSLNPAGVGETQYF
abundance: NA; len: 14; j_gene: TRBJ1-1; v_gene: TRBV11-2; d_gene: NA; CDR3nt: TGTGCCAGCAGGGCAGGGTCGATGTTCGCTGAAGCTTTCTTT; CDR3aa: CASRAGSMFAEAFF
abundance: NA; len: 13; j_gene: TRBJ2-3; v_gene: TRBV5-1; d_gene: NA; CDR3nt: TGCGCCAGCAGCCGTCCGGGGTCAGATACGCAGTATTTT; CDR3aa: CASSRPGSDTQYF
abundance: once; len: 19; j_gene: TRBJ2-3; v_gene: TRBV5-1; d_gene: TRBD2; CDR3nt: TGCGCCAGCAGCACGCCGGGACTAGCGGTGTCACCTAGCACAGATACGCAGTATTTT; CDR3aa: CASSTPGLAVSPSTDTQYF
abundance: NA; len: 14; j_gene: TRBJ1-1; v_gene: TRBV19; d_gene: NA; CDR3nt: TGTGCCAGTAGCTCACGACCAGGGGCGACTGAAGCTTTCTTT; CDR3aa: CASSSRPGATEAFF
abundance: NA; len: 14; j_gene: TRBJ1-3; v_gene: TRBV2; d_gene: NA; CDR3nt: TGTGCCAGCAGTGCCCGGGGTTCTGGAAACACCATATATTTT; CDR3aa: CASSARGSGNTIYF
abundance: NA; len: 15; j_gene: TRBJ1-5; v_gene: TRBV2; d_gene: NA; CDR3nt: TGTGCCAGCAACGAGGGACTGGCTGTCAATCAGCCCCAGCATTTT; CDR3aa: CASNEGLAVNQPQHF
abundance: NA; len: 14; j_gene: TRBJ1-2; v_gene: TRBV5-6; d_gene: TRBD1; CDR3nt: TGTGCCAGCGGAGGACAGGGAATATGGAGTAGCTACACCTTC; CDR3aa: CASGGQGIWSSYTF
abundance: NA; len: 18; j_gene: TRBJ2-1; v_gene: TRBV11-3; d_gene: TRBD2; CDR3nt: TGTGCCAGCAGCTTAGCGGGTCAGGCGGGAGCAAGGTCGGGTGAGCAGTTCTTC; CDR3aa: CASSLAGQAGARSGEQFF
abundance: NA; len: 14; j_gene: TRBJ2-3; v_gene: TRBV10-3; d_gene: TRBD1; CDR3nt: TGTGCCACCCTGGACAGGGGACACACAGATACGCAGTATTTT; CDR3aa: CATLDRGHTDTQYF
abundance: NA; len: 12; j_gene: TRBJ1-1; v_gene: TRBV6-1; d_gene: NA; CDR3nt: TGTGCCAGCAGTGACCCTACTACTGAAGCTTTCTTT; CDR3aa: CASSDPTTEAFF
abundance: NA; len: 14; j_gene: TRBJ2-3; v_gene: TRBV5-1; d_gene: NA; CDR3nt: TGCGCCAGCAGCTTCGACGACTCCCGGGATACGCAGTATTTT; CDR3aa: CASSFDDSRDTQYF
abundance: once; len: 16; j_gene: TRBJ2-3; v_gene: TRBV5-4; d_gene: TRBD1; CDR3nt: TGTGCCAGCAGTTTGGGGGGACAGGGAGGCACAGATACGCAGTATTTT; CDR3aa: CASSLGGQGGTDTQYF
abundance: NA; len: 15; j_gene: TRBJ2-1; v_gene: TRBV4-2; d_gene: TRBD2; CDR3nt: TGTGCCAGCAGCCCCAGGCGGGAGGGTGGCTATGAGCAGTTCTTC; CDR3aa: CASSPRREGGYEQFF
abundance: NA; len: 14; j_gene: TRBJ2-7; v_gene: TRBV28; d_gene: NA; CDR3nt: TGTGCCAGCAGTCCGGACATATACCGCTACGAGCAGTACTTC; CDR3aa: CASSPDIYRYEQYF
abundance: NA; len: 15; j_gene: TRBJ2-7; v_gene: TRBV7-2; d_gene: TRBD2; CDR3nt: TGTGCCAGCAGCCGACCGGGACTAGCGAACCACGAGCAGTACTTC; CDR3aa: CASSRPGLANHEQYF
abundance: NA; len: 12; j_gene: TRBJ2-7; v_gene: TRBV7-9; d_gene: NA; CDR3nt: TGTGCCAGCAGCCACGCGGCCTACGAGCAGTACTTC; CDR3aa: CASSHAAYEQYF
abundance: NA; len: 15; j_gene: TRBJ1-1; v_gene: TRBV29-1; d_gene: NA; CDR3nt: TGCAGCGTTGAGGGAGAACAGGGTCTCGGGACTGAAGCTTTCTTT; CDR3aa: CSVEGEQGLGTEAFF
abundance: NA; len: 13; j_gene: TRBJ2-1; v_gene: TRBV12-5; d_gene: NA; CDR3nt: TGTGCTAGTGGTTATCACGGGAACAATGAGCAGTTCTTC; CDR3aa: CASGYHGNNEQFF
abundance: once; len: 17; j_gene: TRBJ2-1; v_gene: TRBV11-2; d_gene: TRBD2; CDR3nt: TGTGCCAGCAGCCCAAGACTAGCGGGAGACTCCTACAATGAGCAGTTCTTC; CDR3aa: CASSPRLAGDSYNEQFF
abundance: once; len: 14; j_gene: TRBJ1-1; v_gene: TRBV19; d_gene: NA; CDR3nt: TGTGCCAGTAGTGTGGGACAACCGAACACTGAAGCTTTCTTT; CDR3aa: CASSVGQPNTEAFF
abundance: NA; len: 13; j_gene: TRBJ2-1; v_gene: TRBV6-1; d_gene: TRBD1; CDR3nt: TGTGCCAGCAGCGGGACAGGGGTCAATGAGCAGTTCTTC; CDR3aa: CASSGTGVNEQFF
abundance: once; len: 14; j_gene: TRBJ2-7; v_gene: TRBV5-1; d_gene: NA; CDR3nt: TGCGCCAGCGCCAGCTCGGGTCATTCCTACGAGCAGTACTTC; CDR3aa: CASASSGHSYEQYF
abundance: NA; len: 13; j_gene: TRBJ1-2; v_gene: TRBV27; d_gene: TRBD1; CDR3nt: TGTGCCAGCAGCCAGGACAGGGGGTATGGCTACACCTTC; CDR3aa: CASSQDRGYGYTF
abundance: NA; len: 12; j_gene: TRBJ1-1; v_gene: TRBV14; d_gene: NA; CDR3nt: TGTGCCAGCAGCAAGCAGGGCACTGAAGCTTTCTTT; CDR3aa: CASSKQGTEAFF
abundance: NA; len: 14; j_gene: TRBJ1-3; v_gene: TRBV11-2; d_gene: TRBD1; CDR3nt: TGTGCCAGCAGCTTAGGACAGGGGATGTACACCATATATTTT; CDR3aa: CASSLGQGMYTIYF
abundance: NA; len: 13; j_gene: TRBJ1-5; v_gene: TRBV28; d_gene: NA; CDR3nt: TGTGCAAGCATGGAGGGAAGAGATCAGCCCCAGCATTTT; CDR3aa: CASMEGRDQPQHF
abundance: NA; len: 16; j_gene: TRBJ1-1; v_gene: TRBV9; d_gene: NA; CDR3nt: TGTGCCAGCAGCGTAGGGAGGGGGGGTATAGGCACTGAAGCTTTCTTT; CDR3aa: CASSVGRGGIGTEAFF
abundance: NA; len: 15; j_gene: TRBJ2-5; v_gene: TRBV5-5; d_gene: TRBD2; CDR3nt: TGTGCCAGCAGCCCAGCTAGCGGGCTCCAGGAGACCCAGTACTTC; CDR3aa: CASSPASGLQETQYF
abundance: NA; len: 16; j_gene: TRBJ2-2; v_gene: TRBV28; d_gene: TRBD2; CDR3nt: TGTGCCAGCAGTCACATGAGCGGGAGGGGCACCGGGGAGCTGTTTTTT; CDR3aa: CASSHMSGRGTGELFF
abundance: once; len: 15; j_gene: TRBJ2-3; v_gene: TRBV2; d_gene: NA; CDR3nt: TGTGCCAGCAGTGATGGTCTAGGTAGCACAGATACGCAGTATTTT; CDR3aa: CASSDGLGSTDTQYF
abundance: NA; len: 15; j_gene: TRBJ2-2; v_gene: TRBV19; d_gene: NA; CDR3nt: TGTGCCAGTAGACTGACAACCCCGAACACCGGGGAGCTGTTTTTT; CDR3aa: CASRLTTPNTGELFF
abundance: NA; len: 18; j_gene: TRBJ2-7; v_gene: TRBV11-2; d_gene: TRBD2; CDR3nt: TGTGCCAGCAGCTCCACCCGCCCGGACGAGCGGGGGTCCTACGAGCAGTACTTC; CDR3aa: CASSSTRPDERGSYEQYF
abundance: once; len: 15; j_gene: TRBJ2-3; v_gene: TRBV28; d_gene: TRBD2; CDR3nt: TGTGCCAGCACCCCCGGGACTATCCGCACAGATACGCAGTATTTT; CDR3aa: CASTPGTIRTDTQYF
abundance: NA; len: 15; j_gene: TRBJ2-5; v_gene: TRBV28; d_gene: NA; CDR3nt: TGTGCCAGCAGTTCTCCTAGCGTCGGGAAAGAGACCCAGTACTTC; CDR3aa: CASSSPSVGKETQYF
abundance: NA; len: 14; j_gene: TRBJ1-5; v_gene: TRBV27; d_gene: NA; CDR3nt: TGTGCCAGCAGCCTGGGACTCAGCAATCAGCCCCAGCATTTT; CDR3aa: CASSLGLSNQPQHF
abundance: NA; len: 16; j_gene: TRBJ2-7; v_gene: TRBV18; d_gene: TRBD1; CDR3nt: TGTGCCAGCTCACCACGGAATACAGGGGAAGTAGACGAGCAGTACTTC; CDR3aa: CASSPRNTGEVDEQYF
abundance: NA; len: 15; j_gene: TRBJ1-4; v_gene: TRBV27; d_gene: NA; CDR3nt: TGTGCCAGCAGTTTATGGGGAGAATCCGGAGAGAAACTGTTTTTT; CDR3aa: CASSLWGESGEKLFF
abundance: NA; len: 14; j_gene: TRBJ1-5; v_gene: TRBV13; d_gene: NA; CDR3nt: TGTGCCAGCAGCTTACGCGGGGGCAATCAGCCCCAGCATTTT; CDR3aa: CASSLRGGNQPQHF
abundance: NA; len: 17; j_gene: TRBJ2-2; v_gene: TRBV5-1; d_gene: NA; CDR3nt: TGCGCCAGCAGCTTGCCCAGGGCCGGGACTAACACCGGGGAGCTGTTTTTT; CDR3aa: CASSLPRAGTNTGELFF
abundance: NA; len: 16; j_gene: TRBJ2-2; v_gene: TRBV10-3; d_gene: TRBD2; CDR3nt: TGTGCCATCAGTGATAGCGGGAGGGCGAACACCGGGGAGCTGTTTTTT; CDR3aa: CAISDSGRANTGELFF
abundance: NA; len: 15; j_gene: TRBJ2-7; v_gene: TRBV7-3; d_gene: TRBD2; CDR3nt: TGTGCCAGCAGCCTCTTGGGACTAGCGGAGAGGGAGCAGTACTTC; CDR3aa: CASSLLGLAEREQYF
abundance: NA; len: 14; j_gene: TRBJ1-1; v_gene: TRBV19; d_gene: NA; CDR3nt: TGTGCCAGTAGCCACAGGGAGTTGGGCACTGAAGCTTTCTTT; CDR3aa: CASSHRELGTEAFF
abundance: NA; len: 15; j_gene: TRBJ2-5; v_gene: TRBV6-6; d_gene: TRBD1; CDR3nt: TGTGCCAGCAGTTCTAAGGACAGGGGGGCAGAGACCCAGTACTTC; CDR3aa: CASSSKDRGAETQYF
abundance: NA; len: 12; j_gene: TRBJ1-1; v_gene: TRBV2; d_gene: NA; CDR3nt: TGTGCCAGCAGTTTGACTAGGGCTGAAGCTTTCTTT; CDR3aa: CASSLTRAEAFF
abundance: NA; len: 16; j_gene: TRBJ1-4; v_gene: TRBV2; d_gene: NA; CDR3nt: TGTGCCAGCACCAAACGGGGGTCTGGGACTAATGAAAAACTGTTTTTT; CDR3aa: CASTKRGSGTNEKLFF
abundance: once; len: 13; j_gene: TRBJ2-7; v_gene: TRBV7-9; d_gene: NA; CDR3nt: TGTGCCAGCAGCCACGACAGCTCCTACGAGCAGTACTTC; CDR3aa: CASSHDSSYEQYF
abundance: NA; len: 14; j_gene: TRBJ1-1; v_gene: TRBV14; d_gene: NA; CDR3nt: TGTGCCAGCAGCCAAGGCGGGGGGAACACTGAAGCTTTCTTT; CDR3aa: CASSQGGGNTEAFF
abundance: NA; len: 14; j_gene: TRBJ2-7; v_gene: TRBV6-5; d_gene: TRBD2; CDR3nt: TGTGCCAGCAGAGGGACTAGCGTCCCCTACGAGCAGTACTTC; CDR3aa: CASRGTSVPYEQYF
abundance: NA; len: 18; j_gene: TRBJ2-5; v_gene: TRBV27; d_gene: TRBD1; CDR3nt: TGTGCCAGCAGTTTCTCCTCTCCGGGACAGGGGAATGGGGAGACCCAGTACTTC; CDR3aa: CASSFSSPGQGNGETQYF
abundance: NA; len: 13; j_gene: TRBJ2-7; v_gene: TRBV5-1; d_gene: NA; CDR3nt: TGCGCCAGCAGCCCGGGACACATCTACGAGCAGTACTTC; CDR3aa: CASSPGHIYEQYF
abundance: NA; len: 13; j_gene: TRBJ1-2; v_gene: TRBV28; d_gene: TRBD1; CDR3nt: TGTGCCAGCAGCCGAGGACAGGACTATGGCTACACCTTC; CDR3aa: CASSRGQDYGYTF
abundance: NA; len: 17; j_gene: TRBJ1-5; v_gene: TRBV28; d_gene: TRBD1; CDR3nt: TGTGCCAGCAGTCCCCCCGACAGGGGGTATAGCAATCAGCCCCAGCATTTT; CDR3aa: CASSPPDRGYSNQPQHF
abundance: NA; len: 14; j_gene: TRBJ2-1; v_gene: TRBV10-3; d_gene: TRBD2; CDR3nt: TGTGCCATCAGTGAAGGGGCAGCGGGATGGGTGCAGTTCTTC; CDR3aa: CAISEGAAGWVQFF
abundance: NA; len: 15; j_gene: TRBJ2-5; v_gene: TRBV11-2; d_gene: TRBD2; CDR3nt: TGTGCCAGCAGCCGCAGCCCTAGCGGGAAAGAGACCCAGTACTTC; CDR3aa: CASSRSPSGKETQYF
abundance: once; len: 13; j_gene: TRBJ1-1; v_gene: TRBV10-2; d_gene: TRBD1; CDR3nt: TGCGCCAGCGTTAGACAGGGGGGGACTGAAGCTTTCTTT; CDR3aa: CASVRQGGTEAFF